Below are 14 T cell receptor beta chains sequenced from a single sample in a study of PD-L1 blockade in urothelial cancer. TCRdb's table, derived via immunoSEQ multiplex PCR, lists solely in-frame clones and lacks some. The sample has tens of thousands of clones, 75% to 90% seen once. The sequenced sample was PBMCs, obtained around atezolizumab (anti-PD-L1) treatment. The source is a woman in her 70s with urothelial cancer.

The genes are TRBV10-3 and TRBJ2-7; TRBD2 aligns across 9 bases. CDR1 and CDR2 (germline): ENHRY, SYGVKD. This CDR3 has 14 amino acids. V was clipped by 7 bases and J by 4 bases; unmatched bases: 8. CDR3 region: CAITSGTGGYEQYF. CDR3 in DNA: TGTGCCATCACTAGCGGGACGGGGGGGTACGAGCAGTACTTC.

V and J are TRBV28 and TRBJ2-7; TRBD1 is a possible D gene (6 bases). The V and J ends lost 1 base and 2 bases respectively, with 12 bases between them. This CDR3 is built from 15 residues. From germline, CDR1 is MDHEN and CDR2 SYDVKM. CDR3 nucleotide sequence: TGTGCCAGCAGTTTATCCTCTAGGGGGACCTACGAGCAGTACTTC. Encoded protein: CASSLSSRGTYEQYF.

This clone occurred a few times. The V and J genes are TRBV7-9 and TRBJ1-6; D is perhaps TRBD1 (6 bases). This CDR3 contains 15 residues. In germline, CDR1 is SEHNR, CDR2 FQNEAQ (reference sequence). Trimming took 5 bases from V and 9 from J, leaving 17 bases between them. The CDR3 protein is CASSRLQGSGSPLHF. CDR3 nucleotides: TGTGCCAGCAGCCGGTTACAGGGTAGTGGTTCACCCCTCCACTTT.

The chain employs TRBV6-6 and TRBJ1-2; 7 positions agree with TRBD1. The germline V gene encodes CDR1 MNHNY and CDR2 SVGAGI (reference sequence). The CDR3 contains 15 residues. After removal of 2 bases from V and 4 bases from J, the junction contained 7 bases not matched to a gene. CDR3 amino acids: CASSYGKTGSYGYTF. The CDR3 bases are TGTGCCAGCAGTTACGGGAAGACAGGGTCCTATGGCTACACCTTC.

The J gene is TRBJ2-7, the V gene TRBV18; 8 nucleotides agree with TRBD2. The CDR3 runs 15 residues. CDR1 is KGHSH and CDR2 is LQKENI in the germline V gene. Trimming cost V 3 bases and J 2 bases; bases outside gene matches: 6. The CDR3 loop reads CASSPQRGQTYEQYF. CDR3 bases: TGTGCCAGCTCACCTCAGCGGGGGCAGACCTACGAGCAGTACTTC.

This clone was detected only a few times. The chain uses TRBV5-4 and TRBJ2-4; D is undetermined. Trimming removed 3 bases from V and 0 bases from J, with 7 bases in between. This CDR3 has 14 amino acids. The germline V gene encodes CDR1 SGHNT and CDR2 YYREEE (reference sequence). The CDR3 bases are TGTGCCAGCAGCTCGACATTAGCCAAAAACATTCAGTACTTC. Translated: CASSSTLAKNIQYF.

This chain uses TRBV13 with TRBJ2-7; the match to TRBD2 covers 8 bases. V lost 5 bases and J lost 7; bases outside the gene matches: 13. This CDR3 has 15 residues. Germline CDR1 reads PRHDT; CDR2 reads FYEKMQ (reference sequence). CDR3 DNA: TGTGCCAGCAGCCGCGGGGGGAGGTCCGACCGGGAGCAGTACTTC. It yields the protein CASSRGGRSDREQYF.

The chain recombines TRBV5-1 with TRBJ2-1; 14 positions match TRBD2. CDR1 SGHRS and CDR2 YFSETQ come from the germline V gene. The CDR3 contains 17 residues. Trimming took 4 bases from V and 0 from J; bases not matched to a gene: 3. CDR3 bases: TGCGCCAGCAGCCTCGGGACTAGCGGGAGCTCCTACAATGAGCAGTTCTTC. Translating it yields CASSLGTSGSSYNEQFF.

V gene TRBV29-1 combines with J gene TRBJ1-1, with 9 positions matching TRBD1. This CDR3 spans 13 amino acids. Germline CDR1 and CDR2: SQVTM and ANQGSEA. Losses at the gene ends were 7 bases for V and 4 bases for J; bases not matched to a gene: 7. This chain's CDR3 is CSAGTGSVTEAFF. CDR3 nucleotides: TGCAGCGCCGGGACAGGGTCGGTCACTGAAGCTTTCTTT.

This clone was seen only once. This chain joins TRBV5-1 and TRBJ2-1, with 10 nucleotides matching TRBD2. The CDR3 runs to 17 residues. The germline V gene encodes CDR1 SGHRS and CDR2 YFSETQ. V lost 2 bases to trimming and J lost 1 base; unmatched junction nucleotides: 6. The CDR3 spells CASSLGLAADSYNEQFF. DNA of the CDR3: TGCGCCAGCAGCTTAGGACTAGCGGCCGATTCCTACAATGAGCAGTTCTTC.

The genes are TRBV2 and TRBJ2-7; no reliable D call. The ends were cut back, 1 base at V and 4 bases at J, with 17 bases in the middle. Germline CDR1 and CDR2: SNHLY and FYNNEI. The CDR3 is made up of 16 amino acids. CDR3 loop: CASSEGLSLEAYEQYF. The DNA for the CDR3 is TGTGCCAGCAGTGAAGGTCTTTCTCTCGAGGCATACGAGCAGTACTTC.

This rearrangement joins TRBV5-1 to TRBJ2-7; D is undetermined. The CDR3 is made up of 14 amino acids. Germline lookup yields CDR1 SGHRS and CDR2 YFSETQ. The ends were cut back, 1 base at V and 2 bases at J, with 10 bases in the middle. Here the CDR3 DNA reads TGCGCCAGCAGCTTGTTGGGCAACCCCTACGAGCAGTACTTC. This translates into CASSLLGNPYEQYF.

The chain couples TRBV6-5 to TRBJ2-1, with TRBD2 as a possible D gene (6 bases). Germline V gene sequence: CDR1 MNHEY, CDR2 SVGAGI. Between the trimmed V and J ends, which lost 8 bases and 1 base, there was a span of 9 bases. The CDR3 has 13 residues. The CDR3 loop is CASRRGSYNEQFF. The CDR3 DNA reads as TGTGCCAGCCGGCGGGGATCCTACAATGAGCAGTTCTTC.

This rearrangement joins TRBV5-1 to TRBJ2-1; TRBD2 matches at 8 bases. Germline CDR1 SGHRS, CDR2 YFSETQ. The J segment lost 2 bases and the V segment lost 4 bases, leaving 5 bases of the junction unmatched. The CDR3 sequence is 15 residues long. Written as DNA, the CDR3 is TGCGCCAGCAGCCGCAGCGGGAGCACCTACAATGAGCAGTTCTTC. Its translation: CASSRSGSTYNEQFF.